The following is a TCR beta chain sequence with its context. Antigen unknown. Researchers used the Oncomine TCR Beta short-read assay to sequence DNA from cultured CD4+ T cells. TCRdb processed the PCR reads anew with MiXCR; each CDR3 protein has one entry. The data show some 25,000 distinct CDR3 sequences, roughly 50% seen once. This CDR3 has 14 residues. V was shortened by 6 bases and J by 3 bases, with 15 bases between the two germline ends. The sample comes from a study of vaccination and CD4 T cells after COVID-19. Regarding treatment: roughly 10-day PBMC culture with coronavirus spike peptide pools or control peptides (ViraFEST assay).

The chain carries TRBV12-3 or TRBV12-4 and TRBJ2-7, with D possibly being TRBD1 (6 bases). Sequenced: CD4+ T cells from blood, cultured in vitro. This receptor was identified in a human donor who had recovered from COVID-19. The CDR3 coding sequence is TGTGCCAGCAGCTCAAAGGGGGTCAGCTACGAGCAGTACTTC. Amino acids: CASSSKGVSYEQYF.